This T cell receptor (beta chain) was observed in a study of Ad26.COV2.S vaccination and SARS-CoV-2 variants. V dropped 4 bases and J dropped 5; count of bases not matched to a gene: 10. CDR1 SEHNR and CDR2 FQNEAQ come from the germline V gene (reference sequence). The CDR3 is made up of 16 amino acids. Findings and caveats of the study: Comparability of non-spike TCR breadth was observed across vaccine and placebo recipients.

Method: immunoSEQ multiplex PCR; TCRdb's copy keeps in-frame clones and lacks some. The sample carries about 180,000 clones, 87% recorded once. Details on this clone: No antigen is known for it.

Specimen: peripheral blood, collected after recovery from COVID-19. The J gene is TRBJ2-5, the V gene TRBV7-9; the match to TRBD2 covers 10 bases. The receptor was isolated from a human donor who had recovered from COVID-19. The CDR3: CASSSTSSGSRETQYF. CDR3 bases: TGTGCCAGCAGCTCGACCTCTAGCGGGAGTAGGGAGACCCAGTACTTC.